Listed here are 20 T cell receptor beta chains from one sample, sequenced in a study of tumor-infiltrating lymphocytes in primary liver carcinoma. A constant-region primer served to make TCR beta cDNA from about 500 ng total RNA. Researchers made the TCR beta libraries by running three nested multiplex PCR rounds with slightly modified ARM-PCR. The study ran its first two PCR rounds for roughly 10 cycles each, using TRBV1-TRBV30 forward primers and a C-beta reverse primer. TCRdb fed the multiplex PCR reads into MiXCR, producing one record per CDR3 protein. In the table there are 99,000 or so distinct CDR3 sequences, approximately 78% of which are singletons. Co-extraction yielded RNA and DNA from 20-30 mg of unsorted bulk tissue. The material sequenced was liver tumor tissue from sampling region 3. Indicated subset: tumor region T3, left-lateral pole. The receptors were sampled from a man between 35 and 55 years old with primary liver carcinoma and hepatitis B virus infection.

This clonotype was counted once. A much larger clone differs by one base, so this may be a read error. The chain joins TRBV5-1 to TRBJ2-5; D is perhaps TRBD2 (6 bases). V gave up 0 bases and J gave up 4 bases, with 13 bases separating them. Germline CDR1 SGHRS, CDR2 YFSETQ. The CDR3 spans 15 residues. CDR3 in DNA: TGCGCCAGCAGCTTGGGGGGGTGGGGAGGAGAGACCCAGTACTTC. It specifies CASSLGGWGGETQYF.

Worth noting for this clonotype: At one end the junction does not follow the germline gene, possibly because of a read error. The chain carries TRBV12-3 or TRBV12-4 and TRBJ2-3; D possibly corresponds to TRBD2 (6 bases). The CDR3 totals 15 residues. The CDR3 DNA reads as TGTACCAGCGAGAAGGGACGGGAGTTACCAGATACGCAGTATTTT. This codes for CTSEKGRELPDTQYF.

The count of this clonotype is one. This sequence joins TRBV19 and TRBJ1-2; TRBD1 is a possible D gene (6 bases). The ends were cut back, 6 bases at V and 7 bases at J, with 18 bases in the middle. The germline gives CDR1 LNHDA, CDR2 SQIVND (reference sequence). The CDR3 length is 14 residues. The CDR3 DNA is TGTGCCAGTAGCATTACCGGGACAAGAGGTGGCTACACCTTC. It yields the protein CASSITGTRGGYTF.

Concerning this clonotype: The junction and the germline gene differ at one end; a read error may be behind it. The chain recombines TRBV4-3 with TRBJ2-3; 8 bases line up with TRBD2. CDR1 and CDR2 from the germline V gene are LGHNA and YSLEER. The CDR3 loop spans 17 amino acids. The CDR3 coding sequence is TGCGCCAACAGCCTGGTTACCGACGCGGGAGGAACAGATACGCAGTATTTT. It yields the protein CANSLVTDAGGTDTQYF.

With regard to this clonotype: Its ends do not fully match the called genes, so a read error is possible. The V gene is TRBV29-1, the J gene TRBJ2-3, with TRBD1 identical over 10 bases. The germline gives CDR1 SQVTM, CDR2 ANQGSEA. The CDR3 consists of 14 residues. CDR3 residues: CSVSGTGASCTQYF. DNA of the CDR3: TGTAGCGTTTCCGGGACAGGGGCGTCATGTACGCAGTATTTT.

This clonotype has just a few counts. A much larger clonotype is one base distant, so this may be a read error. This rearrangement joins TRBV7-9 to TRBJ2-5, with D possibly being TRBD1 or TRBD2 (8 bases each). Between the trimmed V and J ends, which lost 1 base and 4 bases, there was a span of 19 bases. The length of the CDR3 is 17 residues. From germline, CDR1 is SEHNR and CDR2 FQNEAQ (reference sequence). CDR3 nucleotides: TGTGCCAGCAGCTTAGTGCGGATAGCGGGGACAGGAGAGACCCAGTACTTC. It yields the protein CASSLVRIAGTGETQYF.

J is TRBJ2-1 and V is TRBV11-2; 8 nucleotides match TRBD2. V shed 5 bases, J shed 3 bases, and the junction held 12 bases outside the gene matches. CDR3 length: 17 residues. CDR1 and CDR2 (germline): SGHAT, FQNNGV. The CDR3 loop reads CASSPPGSGTIYNEQFF. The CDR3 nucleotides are TGTGCCAGCAGCCCTCCCGGTAGCGGGACTATCTACAATGAGCAGTTCTTC.

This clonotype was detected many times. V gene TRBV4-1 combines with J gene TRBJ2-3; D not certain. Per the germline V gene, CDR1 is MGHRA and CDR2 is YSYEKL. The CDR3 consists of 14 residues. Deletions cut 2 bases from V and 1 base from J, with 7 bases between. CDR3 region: CASSQKEGTDTQYF. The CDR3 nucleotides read TGCGCCAGCAGCCAAAAAGAAGGCACAGATACGCAGTATTTT.

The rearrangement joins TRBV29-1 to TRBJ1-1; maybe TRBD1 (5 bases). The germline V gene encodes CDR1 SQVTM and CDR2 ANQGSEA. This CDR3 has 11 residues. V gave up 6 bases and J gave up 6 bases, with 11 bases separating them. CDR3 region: CSVRGDAEAFF. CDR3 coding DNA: TGCAGCGTGCGGGGCGACGCTGAAGCTTTCTTT.

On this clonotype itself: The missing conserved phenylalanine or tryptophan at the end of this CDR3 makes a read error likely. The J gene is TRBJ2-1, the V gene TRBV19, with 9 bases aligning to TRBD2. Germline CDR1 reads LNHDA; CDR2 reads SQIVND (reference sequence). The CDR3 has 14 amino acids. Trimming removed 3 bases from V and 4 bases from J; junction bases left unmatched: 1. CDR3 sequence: CASSMLAGYNEQFS. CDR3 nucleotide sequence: TGTGCCAGTAGTATGCTAGCGGGGTACAATGAGCAGTTCTCC.

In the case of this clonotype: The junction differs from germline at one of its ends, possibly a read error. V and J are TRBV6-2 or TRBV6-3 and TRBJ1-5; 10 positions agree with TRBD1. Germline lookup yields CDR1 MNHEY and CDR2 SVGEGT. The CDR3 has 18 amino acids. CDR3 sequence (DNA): TGTGCCAGCAATTACTGGTCGGGACAGGGGACGGGCAATCAGCCTCAGCATTTT. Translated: CASNYWSGQGTGNQPQHF.

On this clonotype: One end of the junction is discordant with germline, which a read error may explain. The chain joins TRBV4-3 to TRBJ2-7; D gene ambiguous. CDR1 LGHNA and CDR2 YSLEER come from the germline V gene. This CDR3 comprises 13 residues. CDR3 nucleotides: TGCGCCAGCGGCCAAATTGGGGAATCCGAGCAGTACTTC. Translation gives CASGQIGESEQYF.

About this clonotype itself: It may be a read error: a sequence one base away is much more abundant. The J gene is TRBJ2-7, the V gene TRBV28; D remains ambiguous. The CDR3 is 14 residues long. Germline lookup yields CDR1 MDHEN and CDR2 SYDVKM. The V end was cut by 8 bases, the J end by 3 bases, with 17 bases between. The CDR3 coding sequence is TGTGCCAGCGGTCCCCTATTAAGGGACTACGAGCAGTACTTC. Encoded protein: CASGPLLRDYEQYF.

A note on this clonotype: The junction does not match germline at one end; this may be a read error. The DNA of the CDR3 is TGTGCCAGCAGTAACGGGGGGATGGGGTTTAGGGAACTGTTTTTT. Residues: CASSNGGMGFRELFF. The chain employs TRBV6-5 and TRBJ2-2; TRBD2 matches at 7 bases. Germline-derived CDR1 and CDR2 are MNHEY and SVGAGI. CDR3 size: 15 residues.

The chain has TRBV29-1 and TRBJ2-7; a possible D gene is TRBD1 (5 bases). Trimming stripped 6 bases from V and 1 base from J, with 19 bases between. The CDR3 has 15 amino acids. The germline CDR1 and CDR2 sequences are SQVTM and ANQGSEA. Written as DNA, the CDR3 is TGCAGCGTACACCCCTTCAGGGTCAAGTCCTACGAGCAGTACTTC. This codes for CSVHPFRVKSYEQYF.

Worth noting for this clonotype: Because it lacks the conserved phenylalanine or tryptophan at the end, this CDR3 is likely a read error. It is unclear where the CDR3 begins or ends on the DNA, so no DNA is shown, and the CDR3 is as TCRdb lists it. The CDR3 sequence is CASSDVPTSLPGEPFL. The rearrangement links TRBV6-1 to TRBJ2-2; TRBD1, the table's D call, lacks a check against the DNA. The CDR3 contains 16 residues when both ends are counted. Germline V CDR1 and CDR2: MNHNS, SASEGT.

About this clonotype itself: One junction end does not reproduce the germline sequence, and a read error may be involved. CDR3 nucleotide sequence: TGTGCCAGCTGTATTGACAGGGCCGGGGCCAAGGTCCTGACTTTC. As protein: CASCIDRAGAKVLTF. The chain carries TRBV11-2 and TRBJ2-6, with 7 bases fitting TRBD1. Germline assignment: CDR1 SGHAT and CDR2 FQNNGV. The CDR3 covers 15 residues.

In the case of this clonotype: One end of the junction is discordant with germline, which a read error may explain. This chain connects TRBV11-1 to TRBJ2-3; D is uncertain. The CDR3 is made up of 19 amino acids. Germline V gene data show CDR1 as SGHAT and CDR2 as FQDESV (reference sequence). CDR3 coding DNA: TGTGCCAACAGCTCTGTGGGAAGCTCTGTTGGAGCCCGCACAGATACACAGTATTTT. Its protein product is CANSSVGSSVGARTDTQYF.

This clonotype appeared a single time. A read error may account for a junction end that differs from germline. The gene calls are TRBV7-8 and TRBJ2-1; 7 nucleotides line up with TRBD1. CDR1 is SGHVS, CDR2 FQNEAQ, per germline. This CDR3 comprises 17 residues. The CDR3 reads CVSSFGQVALKHNEQFF. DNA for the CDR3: TGTGTCAGCAGCTTCGGACAGGTGGCCCTGAAACACAATGAGCAGTTCTTC.

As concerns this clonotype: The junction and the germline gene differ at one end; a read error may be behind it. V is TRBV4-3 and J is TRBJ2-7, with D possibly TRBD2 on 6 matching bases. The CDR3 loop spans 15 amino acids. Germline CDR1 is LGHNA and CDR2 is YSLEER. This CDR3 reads CASSQDRDSGYEQYF. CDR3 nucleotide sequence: TGCGCCAGCAGTCAAGATCGGGATAGCGGCTACGAGCAGTACTTC.